This TCR beta chain was observed in a study of beta chain features in type 1 diabetes. Points from the study as a whole: High-TCR-expressing cells could be over-represented by cDNA sequencing. TCRB CDR3s were moderately but significantly shorter in Type 1 diabetes patients in all four CD4+ subsets.

This clone was detected a few times. The target antigen is unknown. The study reverse transcribed the entire isolated RNA, so it sequenced expressed TCRB transcripts. For naive, central memory and regulatory T cell samples, reads averaged around 3.5 million. Method: immunoSEQ multiplex PCR; TCRdb's copy keeps in-frame clones and lacks some. Of roughly 350,000 clones in the sample, 9.6% were seen once. The CDR3 consists of 15 residues. Germline assignment: CDR1 LNHDA and CDR2 SQIVND (reference sequence). Trimming pared 5 bases from V and 5 bases from J, leaving 15 bases between. The rearrangement joins TRBV19 to TRBJ1-4; a weak D match, TRBD1 (5 bases). Specimen: central memory CD4+ T cells from blood. The sequence was collected from a man aged 25 to 45 with type 1 diabetes. CDR3 DNA: TGTGCCAGTAGTTCGACGGGACGGCCAAATGAAAAACTGTTTTTT. Protein sequence: CASSSTGRPNEKLFF.